Below are 16 T cell receptor beta chains sequenced from a single sample in a study of neurological immune-mediated disorders. Time point denoted: longitudinal time-point 3. TCRdb itself ran the 5' RACE reads through MiXCR, one entry per CDR3 protein. The repertoire includes about 99,000 distinct CDR3 sequences, approximately 11% of them detected once, and 3.1% sits in the top ten. Sequenced input: PBMCs. All receptors come from a female donor with HTLV-1-associated myelopathy (HAM/TSP).

In its sample, this clonotype was seen a few times. This chain links TRBV6-2 or TRBV6-3 with TRBJ1-2, with D perhaps matching TRBD1 (5 bases). Per the germline V gene, CDR1 is MNHEY and CDR2 is SVGEGT. The CDR3 runs to 15 residues. The germline V and J ends were trimmed by 6 bases and 8 bases, with 22 bases remaining between them. The CDR3 spells CASRSRVGRDGGYTF. CDR3 DNA: TGTGCCAGCAGGTCCAGGGTCGGGAGGGATGGAGGCTACACCTTC.

This clonotype was counted ten times or more. The gene calls are TRBV28 and TRBJ1-1; 8 bases line up with TRBD1. J was trimmed by 6 bases and V by 3 bases; bases with no gene match: 6. The CDR3 runs to 14 residues. Germline-derived CDR1 and CDR2 are MDHEN and SYDVKM. The CDR3 is CASSLGRGRSEAFF. In DNA form, the CDR3 reads TGTGCCAGCAGTTTGGGCAGGGGGCGGTCTGAAGCTTTCTTT.

There are a few counts of this clonotype. This may stem from a read error, because a much larger clone lies one nucleotide away. V usage is TRBV28 and J usage is TRBJ1-6; D is ambiguous. The CDR3 is made up of 16 amino acids. The V end was cut by 2 bases, the J end by 10 bases, with 18 bases between. Germline values: CDR1 MDHEN, CDR2 SYDVKM. Written as DNA, the CDR3 is TGTGCCAGCAGTTTAGGTGCCGGGAGCGGCGCCTCACCCCTCCACTTT. It yields the protein CASSLGAGSGASPLHF.

This clonotype showed up many times. The V call is TRBV28, the J call TRBJ2-7; D is perhaps TRBD1 (6 bases). In germline, CDR1 is MDHEN, CDR2 SYDVKM. This CDR3 comprises 14 residues. V was clipped by 6 bases and J by 3 bases, with 15 bases between them. The CDR3 loop reads CASRRSGALYEQYF. CDR3 DNA: TGTGCCAGCAGGAGATCAGGGGCACTCTACGAGCAGTACTTC.

This chain joins TRBV5-6 and TRBJ2-1, with TRBD1 matching over 7 bases. V trimming: 4 bases; J trimming: 4 bases; junction bases outside the gene matches: 8. The CDR3 consists of 15 residues. Germline CDR1 SGHDT, CDR2 YYEEEE. In DNA form, the CDR3 reads TGTGCCAGCAGCCAAATAAGGGGGCGTTACAATGAGCAGTTCTTC. Its protein product is CASSQIRGRYNEQFF.

This clonotype was seen ten or more times. The rearrangement joins TRBV5-1 to TRBJ1-2, with a weak D call TRBD1 (6 bases). Germline loops: CDR1 SGHRS, CDR2 YFSETQ. There are 13 residues in the CDR3. The germline V and J ends were trimmed by 2 bases and 1 base, with 6 bases remaining between them. DNA of the CDR3: TGCGCCAGCAGCTTACAGGGTAACTATGGCTACACCTTC. Its translation: CASSLQGNYGYTF.

This clonotype was seen many times. CDR3: CASTSGTGWLEQYF. In DNA form, the CDR3 reads TGTGCCAGCACCTCCGGGACAGGGTGGCTCGAGCAGTACTTC. This chain joins TRBV28 and TRBJ2-7; 9 nucleotides agree with TRBD1. This CDR3 spans 14 amino acids. Germline loops: CDR1 MDHEN, CDR2 SYDVKM. Germline trimming cut 7 bases from V and 6 bases from J; bases unmatched to any gene: 10.

This clonotype was observed at least ten times. The V gene is TRBV6-2 or TRBV6-3, the J gene TRBJ1-2, with no clear D. This CDR3 is 13 amino acids long. V lost 4 bases and J lost 2, with 8 bases in between. Germline CDR1 is MNHEY and CDR2 is SVGEGT. For the CDR3, the DNA is TGTGCCAGCAGTTCGGACGGAAACTATGGCTACACCTTC. It encodes CASSSDGNYGYTF.

This clonotype was counted ten times or more. V and J are TRBV2 and TRBJ1-2; no clear D. Germline assignment: CDR1 SNHLY and CDR2 FYNNEI. The V end lost 6 bases, the J end lost 0 bases, and 8 bases lay between the germline ends. This CDR3 is built from 13 residues. CDR3 residues: CASSVTANYGYTF. Written as DNA, the CDR3 is TGTGCCAGCAGCGTCACCGCTAACTATGGCTACACCTTC.

This clonotype was seen repeatedly, ten times or more. At one boundary the junction diverges from the germline segment, which might be a read error. This chain joins TRBV4-3 and TRBJ1-4, with D possibly matching TRBD1 (6 bases). This CDR3 spans 13 amino acids. Germline V CDR1 and CDR2: LGHNA, YSLEER. CDR3 bases: TGCGCCAGCAGCCAAGGGACAGCCGATATCTTGCTTTTT. Translated: CASSQGTADILLF.

The table lists this clonotype with many counts. The genes are TRBV19 and TRBJ1-6; D is perhaps TRBD1 (5 bases). Per the germline V gene, CDR1 is LNHDA and CDR2 is SQIVND (reference sequence). Trimming stripped 5 bases from V and 0 bases from J, with 11 bases between. The CDR3 has 16 amino acids. The CDR3 bases are TGTGCCAGTAGTCCGAGACAGAGCTCCTATAATTCACCCCTCCACTTT. Protein sequence: CASSPRQSSYNSPLHF.

This clonotype was seen ten or more times. The V gene is TRBV5-5, the J gene TRBJ2-7; 10 bases match TRBD2. Germline loops: CDR1 SGHKS, CDR2 YYEKEE (reference sequence). V shed 4 bases and J 0 bases; nucleotides not matched to a gene: 4. CDR3 length: 15 amino acids. The CDR3 nucleotides are TGTGCCAGCAGCACAGCGGGGGGGAGCTCCTACGAGCAGTACTTC. Encoded protein: CASSTAGGSSYEQYF.

Ten or more counts support this clonotype. The chain is built from TRBV5-1 and TRBJ1-1, with D possibly matching TRBD1 (6 bases). Germline CDR1 reads SGHRS; CDR2 reads YFSETQ. The V end was cut by 3 bases, the J end by 0 bases, with 12 bases between. The CDR3 consists of 15 residues. The CDR3 region is CASSSAQGLNTEAFF. The CDR3 DNA reads TGCGCCAGCAGCTCGGCCCAGGGGTTGAACACTGAAGCTTTCTTT.

This clonotype occurred many times. The V call is TRBV10-3, the J call TRBJ1-6; TRBD1 is a possible D gene (6 bases). The germline V gene encodes CDR1 ENHRY and CDR2 SYGVKD. The ends were cut back, 4 bases at V and 5 bases at J, with 12 bases in the middle. The CDR3 runs 15 residues. This chain's CDR3 is CAISVGAGNNSPLHF. The CDR3 DNA sequence: TGTGCCATCAGTGTGGGGGCAGGCAATAATTCACCCCTCCACTTT.

This clonotype appeared many times. J is TRBJ1-1 and V is TRBV18; D is possibly TRBD1 (6 bases). V was clipped by 0 bases and J by 1 base, with 12 bases between them. The CDR3 runs to 16 residues. CDR1 and CDR2 (germline): KGHSH, LQKENI. In nucleotides, the CDR3 is TGTGCCAGCTCACCACCGGGTGCCAGGGGGAACACTGAAGCTTTCTTT. Its protein product is CASSPPGARGNTEAFF.

Comment on this clonotype: One end of the junction is discordant with germline, which a read error may explain. The chain uses TRBV7-9 and TRBJ2-7; the D is unclear. The germline gives CDR1 SEHNR, CDR2 FQNEAQ (reference sequence). This CDR3 contains 11 residues. The CDR3 loop reads CASSPGYAQYF. In DNA form, the CDR3 reads TGTGCCAGCAGCCCGGGCTACGCGCAGTACTTC.